Described below is a single T cell receptor beta chain sequence and its context. Reverse transcription of roughly 0.5 to 1 ug RNA was performed with random hexamers. Amplification of TCR beta CDR3 used immunoSEQ multiplex PCR across 54 Vbeta and 13 Jbeta. MiXCR was run by TCRdb on the immunoSEQ multiplex PCR reads, yielding one entry per CDR3 protein. Of tens of thousands of distinct CDR3 sequences listed, about 92% are singletons. These data come from a study of CD8 T cells in Susac syndrome. Study summary: Among sequenced Susac syndrome patients, more than five had active disease and under ten were in remission. When blood was collected, patients with Susac syndrome were therapy-naive, were taking corticosteroids, or were receiving intravenous immunoglobulin alone.

TCR beta sequencing covered blood CD8+ and CD4+ T cells. The specimen was CD4+ T cells from PBMCs. This clonotype was sampled from a human donor with Susac syndrome.

CDR3 nucleotides: TGTGCCAGCAGCCCAACCCTTGGACTAGCGCGACCGAAAGATTCCTACGAGCAGTACTTC. Protein: CASSPTLGLARPKDSYEQYF. The chain joins TRBV11-1 to TRBJ2-7, with TRBD2 matching 9 bases. V trimming: 5 bases; J trimming: 1 base; junction bases outside the gene matches: 21. Germline CDR1 reads SGHAT; CDR2 reads FQDESV (reference sequence). The CDR3 length is 20 residues.